The clone carrying this TCR beta chain was seen only once. The data were obtained in a study of blood T cell repertoires in COVID-19. Background on the study: The origin of the acute and convalescent COVID-19 samples was the United States, Italy and Spain. T cells, B-cell-depleted T cells, or PBMCs provided the cDNA or gDNA that served as material.

V was clipped by 5 bases and J by 2 bases; unmatched bases: 3. The CDR3 has 15 amino acids. Germline V CDR1 and CDR2: LNHDA, SQIVND (reference sequence). Authors' data handling: By means of reference gene primer amplification, nucleated cell counts were estimated. Generated by immunoSEQ multiplex PCR, the TCRdb table keeps only in-frame clones and is missing some. V and J calls and clone size are copied from that table; D and trimming were computed from the DNA. The data show roughly 350,000 clones, with roughly 89% seen just once and roughly 3% held by the top ten. The sequencing sample was made of peripheral blood. The chain is built from TRBV19 and TRBJ2-6, with 7 bases identical to TRBD1. The receptor was isolated from a woman between 18 and 30 years old who had recovered from COVID-19. CDR3 coding DNA: TGTGCCAGTAGTGATACAGGGGCTGGGGCCAACGTCCTGACTTTC. It encodes CASSDTGAGANVLTF.